The 3 T cell receptor beta chains presented below share a single source sample, sequenced in a study of blood T cell repertoires in COVID-19. The table came from immunoSEQ multiplex PCR; TCRdb's copy has only in-frame clones and leaves some out. The sample records approximately 130,000 clones, around 86% being singletons. The sequenced sample consisted of PBMCs or T cells enriched from blood (not recorded which). The receptors were gathered from a man aged 25 to 40 who had recovered from COVID-19.

The chain uses TRBV5-6 and TRBJ1-2; D is perhaps TRBD1 (6 bases). Germline lookup yields CDR1 SGHDT and CDR2 YYEEEE. V was pared by 0 bases and J by 8 bases, with 11 bases between. This CDR3 is 13 amino acids long. The CDR3 region is CASSLDWGLGYTF. For the CDR3, the DNA is TGTGCCAGCAGCTTGGATTGGGGGCTCGGCTACACCTTC. The variable domain in full, completed from reference TRBV5-6 and TRBJ1-2, reads DAGVTQSPTHLIKTRGQQVTLRCSPKSGHDTVSWYQQALGQGPQFIFQYYEEEERQRGNFPDRFSGHQFPNYSSELNVNALLLGDSALYLCASSLDWGLGYTFGSGTRLTVV.

The chain combines TRBV5-4 with TRBJ1-4; TRBD1 matches 7 bases. CDR1 SGHNT and CDR2 YYREEE come from the germline V gene (reference sequence). The CDR3 length is 18 residues. The trim removed 4 bases at V and 0 bases at J, leaving 12 bases unmatched. CDR3 DNA: TGTGCCAGCAGCCAGTCCGGGACAGCGGTTACAACTAATGAAAAACTGTTTTTT. Its translation: CASSQSGTAVTTNEKLFF.

CDR3 amino acids: CASSSGSDAFGYTF. The DNA of the CDR3 is TGTGCCAGCAGTTCAGGGTCAGACGCGTTCGGCTACACCTTC. The genes are TRBV7-9 and TRBJ1-2; D perhaps matches TRBD1 (5 bases). The V gene's germline CDR1 is SEHNR and CDR2 FQNEAQ (reference sequence). V lost 6 bases and J lost 8, with 19 bases in between. The CDR3 has 14 amino acids. The full variable domain, completed using reference TRBV7-9 and TRBJ1-2, is DTGVSQNPRHKITKRGQNVTFRCDPISEHNRLYWYRQTLGQGPEFLTYFQNEAQLEKSRLLSDRFSAERPKGSFSTLEIQRTEQGDSAMYLCASSSGSDAFGYTFGSGTRLTVV.